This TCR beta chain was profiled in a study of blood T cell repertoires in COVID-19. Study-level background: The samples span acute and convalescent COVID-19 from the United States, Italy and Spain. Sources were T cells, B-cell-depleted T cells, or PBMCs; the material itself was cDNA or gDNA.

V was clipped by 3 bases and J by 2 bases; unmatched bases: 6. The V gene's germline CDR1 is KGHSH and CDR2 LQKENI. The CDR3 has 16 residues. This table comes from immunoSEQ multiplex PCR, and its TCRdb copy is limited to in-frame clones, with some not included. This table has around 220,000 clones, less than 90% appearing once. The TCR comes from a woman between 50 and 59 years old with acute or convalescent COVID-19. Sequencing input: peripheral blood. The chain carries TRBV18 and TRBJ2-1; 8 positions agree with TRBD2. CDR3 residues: CASSPSLAVAYNEQFF. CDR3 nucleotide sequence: TGTGCCAGCTCACCTTCACTAGCGGTCGCCTACAATGAGCAGTTCTTC.